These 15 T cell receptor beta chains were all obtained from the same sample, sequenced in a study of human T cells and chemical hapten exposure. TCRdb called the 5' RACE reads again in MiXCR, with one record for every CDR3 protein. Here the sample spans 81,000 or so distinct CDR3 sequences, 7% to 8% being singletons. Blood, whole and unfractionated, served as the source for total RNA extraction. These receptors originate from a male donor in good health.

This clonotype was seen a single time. CDR3 residues: CASSFTQSSYNEQFF. The CDR3 bases are TGTGCCAGCAGTTTTACCCAGAGCTCCTACAATGAGCAGTTCTTC. The V gene is TRBV27, the J gene TRBJ2-1; the D is unclear. The CDR3 consists of 15 residues. In germline, CDR1 is MNHEY, CDR2 SMNVEV (reference sequence). Deletions cut 3 bases from V and 0 bases from J, with 9 bases between.

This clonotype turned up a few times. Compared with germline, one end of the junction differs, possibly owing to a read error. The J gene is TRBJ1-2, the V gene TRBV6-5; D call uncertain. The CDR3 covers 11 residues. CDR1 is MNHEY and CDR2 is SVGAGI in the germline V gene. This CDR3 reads CASTDGGDPLF. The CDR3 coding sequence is TGTGCCAGCACCGACGGCGGGGATCCACTTTTC.

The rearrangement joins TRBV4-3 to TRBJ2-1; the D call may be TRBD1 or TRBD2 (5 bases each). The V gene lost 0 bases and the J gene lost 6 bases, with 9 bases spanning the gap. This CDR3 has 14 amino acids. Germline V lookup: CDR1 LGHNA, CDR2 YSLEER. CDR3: CASSQEGRSNEQFF. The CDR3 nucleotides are TGCGCCAGCAGCCAAGAGGGACGTAGCAATGAGCAGTTCTTC.

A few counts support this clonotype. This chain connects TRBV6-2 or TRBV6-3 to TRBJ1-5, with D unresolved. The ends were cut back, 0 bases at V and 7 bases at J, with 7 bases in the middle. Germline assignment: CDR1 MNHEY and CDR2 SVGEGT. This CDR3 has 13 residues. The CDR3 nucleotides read TGTGCCAGCAGTTACTCGATGATCCAGCCCCAGCATTTT. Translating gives CASSYSMIQPQHF.

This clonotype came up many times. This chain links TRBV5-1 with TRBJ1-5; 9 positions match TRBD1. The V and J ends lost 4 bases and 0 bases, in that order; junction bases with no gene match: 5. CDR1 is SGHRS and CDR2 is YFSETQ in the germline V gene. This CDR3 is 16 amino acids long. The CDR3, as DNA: TGCGCCAGCAGCCCAGGGGACAGGGCTAGCAATCAGCCCCAGCATTTT. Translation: CASSPGDRASNQPQHF.

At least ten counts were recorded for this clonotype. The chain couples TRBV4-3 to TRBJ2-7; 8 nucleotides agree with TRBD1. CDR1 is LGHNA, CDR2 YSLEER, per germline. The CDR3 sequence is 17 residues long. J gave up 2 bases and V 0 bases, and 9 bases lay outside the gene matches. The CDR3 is CASSQESRGRPAYEQYF. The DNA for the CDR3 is TGCGCCAGCAGCCAAGAATCCAGGGGGCGGCCAGCCTACGAGCAGTACTTC.

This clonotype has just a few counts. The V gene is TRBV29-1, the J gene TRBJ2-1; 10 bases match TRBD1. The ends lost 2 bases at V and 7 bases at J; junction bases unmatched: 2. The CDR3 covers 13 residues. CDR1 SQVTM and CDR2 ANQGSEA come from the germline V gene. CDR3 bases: TGCAGCGTTGAAAGGACAGGGGGGAATGAGCAGTTCTTC. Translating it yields CSVERTGGNEQFF.

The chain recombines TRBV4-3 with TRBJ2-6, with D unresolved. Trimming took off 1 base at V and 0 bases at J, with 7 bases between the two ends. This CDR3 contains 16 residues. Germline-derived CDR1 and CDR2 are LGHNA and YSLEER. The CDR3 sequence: CASSQVRSSGANVLTF. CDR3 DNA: TGCGCCAGCAGCCAAGTCAGGAGCTCTGGGGCCAACGTCCTGACTTTC.

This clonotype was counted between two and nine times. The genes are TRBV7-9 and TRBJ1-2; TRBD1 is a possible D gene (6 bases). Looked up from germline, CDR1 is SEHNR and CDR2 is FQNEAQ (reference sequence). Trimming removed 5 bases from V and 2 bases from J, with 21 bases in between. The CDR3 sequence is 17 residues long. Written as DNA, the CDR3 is TGTGCCAGCAGCCCAGAAGGGGGGTCCACAGCGAACTATGGCTACACCTTC. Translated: CASSPEGGSTANYGYTF.

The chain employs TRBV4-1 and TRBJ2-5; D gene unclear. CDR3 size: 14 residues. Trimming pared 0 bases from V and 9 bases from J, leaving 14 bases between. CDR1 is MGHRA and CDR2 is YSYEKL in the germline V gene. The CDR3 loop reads CASSQERGPLPQYF. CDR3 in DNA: TGCGCCAGCAGCCAAGAGCGCGGACCTTTGCCCCAGTACTTC.

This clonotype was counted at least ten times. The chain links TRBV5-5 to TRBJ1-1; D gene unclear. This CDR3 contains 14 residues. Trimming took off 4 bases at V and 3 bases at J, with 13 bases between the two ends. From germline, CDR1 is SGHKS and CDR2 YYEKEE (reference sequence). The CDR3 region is CASSVRGGDTEAFF. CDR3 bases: TGTGCCAGCAGCGTGCGAGGAGGAGACACTGAAGCTTTCTTT.

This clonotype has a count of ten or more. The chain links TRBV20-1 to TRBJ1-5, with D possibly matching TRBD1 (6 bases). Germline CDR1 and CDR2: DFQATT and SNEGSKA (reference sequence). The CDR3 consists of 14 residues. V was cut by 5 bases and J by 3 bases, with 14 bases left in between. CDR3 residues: CSAQRTDLNQPQHF. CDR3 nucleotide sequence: TGCAGTGCTCAGAGGACAGACCTCAATCAGCCCCAGCATTTT.

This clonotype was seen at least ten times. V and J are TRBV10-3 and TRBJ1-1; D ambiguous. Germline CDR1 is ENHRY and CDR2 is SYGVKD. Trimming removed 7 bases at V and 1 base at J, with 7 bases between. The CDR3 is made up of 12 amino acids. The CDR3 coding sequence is TGTGCCATCAAAGAGGGGAACACTGAAGCTTTCTTT. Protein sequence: CAIKEGNTEAFF.

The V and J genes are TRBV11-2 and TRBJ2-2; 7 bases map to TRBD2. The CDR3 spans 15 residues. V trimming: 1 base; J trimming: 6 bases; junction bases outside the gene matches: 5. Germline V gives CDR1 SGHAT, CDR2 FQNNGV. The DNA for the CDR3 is TGTGCCAGCAGCTTAGGGCGGGGGAAAGCCGGGGAGCTGTTTTTT. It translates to CASSLGRGKAGELFF.

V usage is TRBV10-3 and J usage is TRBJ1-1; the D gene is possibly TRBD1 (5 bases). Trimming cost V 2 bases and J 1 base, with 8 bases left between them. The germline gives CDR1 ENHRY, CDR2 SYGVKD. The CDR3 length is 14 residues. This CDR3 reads CAISEPTENTEAFF. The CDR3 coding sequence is TGTGCCATCAGTGAGCCGACAGAGAACACTGAAGCTTTCTTT.